This T cell receptor beta chain was retrieved from a study of blood T cell repertoires in COVID-19. Study information: Samples of COVID-19 (acute and convalescent) were obtained from the United States, Italy and Spain. PBMCs, B-cell-depleted T cells, or T cells provided the cDNA or gDNA that made up the material.

In the original workflow: Reference gene primer amplification in the assay estimated nucleated cell counts. Data came from immunoSEQ multiplex PCR; TCRdb stores just in-frame clones and leaves some out. D and trimming come from the DNA, and the V and J calls and clone size come from that table. The data contain approximately 45,000 clones, about 89% of them singletons. CDR1 LGHDT and CDR2 YNNKEL come from the germline V gene (reference sequence). V was clipped by 4 bases and J by 6 bases, with 10 bases between them. The CDR3 runs 12 residues. The origin of this receptor is a human donor in a cohort sampled during active COVID-19. Sequences were obtained from peripheral blood. V usage is TRBV3-1 (or the pseudogene TRBV3-2) and J usage is TRBJ2-7; TRBD1 might be the D (5 bases). CDR3 sequence: CASSPRVGEQYF. CDR3 in DNA: TGTGCCAGCAGCCCCAGGGTAGGCGAGCAGTACTTC.